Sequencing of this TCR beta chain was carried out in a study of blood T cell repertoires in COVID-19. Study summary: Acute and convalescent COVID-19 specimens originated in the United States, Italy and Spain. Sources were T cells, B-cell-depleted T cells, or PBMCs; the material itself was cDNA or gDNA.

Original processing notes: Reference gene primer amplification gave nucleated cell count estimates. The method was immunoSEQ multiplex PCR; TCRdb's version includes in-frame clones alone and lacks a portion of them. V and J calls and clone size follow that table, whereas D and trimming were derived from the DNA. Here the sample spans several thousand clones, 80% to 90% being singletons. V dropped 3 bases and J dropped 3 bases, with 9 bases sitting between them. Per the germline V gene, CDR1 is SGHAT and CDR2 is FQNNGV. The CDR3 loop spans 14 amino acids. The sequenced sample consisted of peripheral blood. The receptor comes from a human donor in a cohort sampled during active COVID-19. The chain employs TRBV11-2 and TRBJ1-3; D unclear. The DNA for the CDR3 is TGTGCCAGCAGCTTCCCAGGACTTGGAAACACCATATATTTT. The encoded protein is CASSFPGLGNTIYF.